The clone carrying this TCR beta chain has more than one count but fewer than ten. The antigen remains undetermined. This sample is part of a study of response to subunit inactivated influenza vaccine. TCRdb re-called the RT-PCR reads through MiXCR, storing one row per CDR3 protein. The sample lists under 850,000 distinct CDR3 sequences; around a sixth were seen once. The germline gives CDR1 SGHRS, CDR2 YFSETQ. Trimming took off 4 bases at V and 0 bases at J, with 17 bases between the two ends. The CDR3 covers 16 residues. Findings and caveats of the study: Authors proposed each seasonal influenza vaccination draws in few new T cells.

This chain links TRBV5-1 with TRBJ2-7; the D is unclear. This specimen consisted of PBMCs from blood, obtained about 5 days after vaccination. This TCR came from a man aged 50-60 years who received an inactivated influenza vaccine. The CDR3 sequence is CASSRLGASSSYEQYF. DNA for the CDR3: TGCGCCAGCAGCAGGCTAGGAGCGTCTAGCTCCTACGAGCAGTACTTC.